This T cell receptor (beta chain) appears in the sequencing data of a study of cytomegalovirus exposure and HLA in healthy donors. Notes on the study in general: Reportedly, fewer N-insertions than the approximately 690-donor mean appeared in an Asian-associated ancestry cluster in a later analysis. In an earlier analysis, productive rearrangement rates for most beta V segments clustered near 87% or 30%.

A multiplex PCR was run with 60 Vbeta primers and 13 Jbeta primers. Method: immunoSEQ multiplex PCR; TCRdb's copy keeps in-frame clones and lacks some. The sample has about 200,000 clones, around 77% seen once. Comments on this clone: The antigen is not known.

The sequence came from a woman aged 25 to 45 in good health and CMV-seronegative. Material: PBMCs.

The CDR3 DNA reads TGTGCCAGCAGCCACCGGGACAGAGGAGAGCAGTACTTC. Amino acids: CASSHRDRGEQYF. The chain combines TRBV7-9 with TRBJ2-7, with 7 positions matching TRBD1. The CDR3 has 13 amino acids. The V segment lost 5 bases and the J segment 7 bases; nucleotides outside the gene matches: 8. CDR1 is SEHNR, CDR2 FQNEAQ, per germline (reference sequence).